This paragraph reports one T cell receptor (beta chain). The sample belongs to a study of blood T cells in healthy people across ages. Primers used in a second PCR of roughly 6 to 12 cycles were a sample-barcoded 5' primer and a J-beta primer mix. TCRdb called the 5' RACE reads again in MiXCR, with one record for every CDR3 protein. The repertoire holds about 800,000 distinct CDR3 sequences, with roughly 25% as singletons. Researchers collected 9.5 to 10 milliliters of peripheral blood from every single donor. V was clipped by 6 bases and J by 8 bases; unmatched bases: 10. This CDR3 has 17 amino acids. Another study also made use of these data, one on T cells of mothers and their children.

The gene calls are TRBV12-3 or TRBV12-4 and TRBJ2-1; the match to TRBD2 covers 16 bases. The receptor's source is a boy aged 10-17 years in good health. Sequenced sample: blood. The DNA of the CDR3 is TGTGCCAGCAGGCCCGGGACTAGCGGGAGGGCCATCCATGAGCAGTTCTTC. It codes for CASRPGTSGRAIHEQFF.